The rows below give T cell receptor beta chains drawn from one sample of a study of beta chain features in type 1 diabetes. Profiling relied on immunoSEQ multiplex PCR, and the TCRdb table lists in-frame clones only, not all of them. The table records nearly 350,000 clones, approximately 8.2% of them present only once. Sequenced material: central memory CD4+ T cells from blood. Source of these receptors: a woman aged 18 to 35 in good health. CDR3s include the opening cysteine and the closing phenylalanine or tryptophan. The order of the fields is CDR3 length, clone size, V gene, J gene, CDR3 protein. Only some rows state a clone size, as once, few, many or a class for expanded clones.

12	NA	TRBV27	TRBJ1-5	CAVGHPNQSQHF
16	few	TRBV7-8	TRBJ2-1	CASSLALLASYNEQFF
12	NA	TRBV27	TRBJ2-7	CASRASVVEQYF
17	few	TRBV28	TRBJ1-5	CASSSAGRGLRNQPQHF
19	NA	TRBV19	TRBJ2-1	CAISLWASGRSPTHNEQFF
15	NA	TRBV5-4	TRBJ1-4	CASSSLGGTNEKLFF
14	many	TRBV28	TRBJ1-2	CASSSGTGVGGYTF
12	NA	TRBV9	TRBJ2-5	CASSGNQETQYF
17	few	TRBV14	TRBJ2-1	CASSQVLGSIGNNEQFF
15	few	TRBV11-3	TRBJ2-1	CASSPGGVYYNEQFF
17	few	TRBV28	TRBJ2-5	CASSLLSGAEGLETQYF
14	many	TRBV2	TRBJ2-5	CASTPRPGQETQYF
16	many	TRBV18	TRBJ1-2	CASSPHGLSLNYGYTF
13	few	TRBV18	TRBJ1-2	CASSRGVDYGYTF
14	few	TRBV7-2	TRBJ1-1	CASSLEQGLGEAFF
11	NA	TRBV6-6	TRBJ2-5	CASTQQETQYF
16	few	TRBV6-1	TRBJ2-7	CASSEAPWTSGYEQYF
14	NA	TRBV7-2	TRBJ1-1	CASGSQTGNTEAFF
14	NA	TRBV4-2	TRBJ1-2	CASSPRTGGDGYTF
17	NA	TRBV2	TRBJ2-7	CASSESISGTREYEQYF
12	few	TRBV19	TRBJ2-1	CASSVNRYEQFF
13	NA	TRBV11-2	TRBJ1-4	CASSLEPGGKLFF
16	NA	TRBV5-1	TRBJ2-3	CASSTRTSGLTDTQYF
15	few	TRBV28	TRBJ1-1	CASSGPRQGNTEAFF
17	many	TRBV21-1	TRBJ1-3	CASSKEVARESGNTIYF
15	NA	TRBV4-2	TRBJ2-5	CASSRSTRPQETQYF
17	few	TRBV28	TRBJ2-1	CASSEPRAGSSRNEQFF
17	many	TRBV5-4	TRBJ2-3	CASSLERPAGGADTQYF
13	many	TRBV7-3	TRBJ2-1	CASSPQQGKEQFF
14	many	TRBV9	TRBJ1-2	CASSVGQGNYGYTF
14	many	TRBV19	TRBJ2-7	CASSQPGQTYEQYF
12	NA	TRBV6-6	TRBJ2-1	CASSRNNNEQFF
16	many	TRBV19	TRBJ1-1	CASTYGLGSVNTEAFF
14	few	TRBV7-2	TRBJ2-4	CASSLGLAKNIQYF
15	NA	TRBV2	TRBJ1-6	CASSAWGAQNSPLHF
13	few	TRBV2	TRBJ1-1	CASSEAPNTEAFF
13	few	TRBV14	TRBJ1-5	CASSQGWGQPQHF
11	few	TRBV20-1	TRBJ2-1	CSANPIHEQFF
12	NA	TRBV4-2	TRBJ2-3	CASSQERYTQYF
18	NA	TRBV5-4	TRBJ2-3	CASSLGLAGRDSTDTQYF
16	NA	TRBV25-1	TRBJ2-3	CASSDWGLFSTDTQYF
13	NA	TRBV6-1	TRBJ2-7	CASNVGAGGEQYF